This TCR beta chain was documented in a study of shared clonotypes between healthy human individuals. This clone was seen only once. Sequenced by immunoSEQ multiplex PCR; TCRdb stores in-frame clones only, minus some. The sample includes approximately 1.5 million clones, around 98% of them seen just once. This CDR3 is built from 15 residues. This receptor was obtained from a man aged 25-40 years in good health. The specimen was naive CD4+ T cells sorted from blood. Sample subset: CD45RA+ positively selected. This rearrangement joins TRBV21-1 to TRBJ2-7; the D segment call TRBD1 is taken from the table without a DNA check. TRBV21-1 is a known pseudogene. CDR3: CASSNNEQGPYEQYF. The CDR3 DNA sequence: TGTGCCAGCAGCAATAATGAACAGGGGCCCTACGAGCAGTACTTC.